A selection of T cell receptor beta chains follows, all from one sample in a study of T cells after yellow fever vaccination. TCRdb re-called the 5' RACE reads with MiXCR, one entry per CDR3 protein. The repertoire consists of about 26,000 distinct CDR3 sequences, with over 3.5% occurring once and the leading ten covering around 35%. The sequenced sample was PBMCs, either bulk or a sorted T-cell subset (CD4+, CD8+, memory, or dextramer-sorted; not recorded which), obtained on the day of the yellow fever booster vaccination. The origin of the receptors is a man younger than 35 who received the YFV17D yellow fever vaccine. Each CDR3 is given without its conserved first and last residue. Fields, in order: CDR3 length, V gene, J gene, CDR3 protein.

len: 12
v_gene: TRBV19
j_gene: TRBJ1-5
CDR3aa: ASSLTGAHGPQH

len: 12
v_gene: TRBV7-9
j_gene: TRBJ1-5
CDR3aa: ASSLGQSNQPQH

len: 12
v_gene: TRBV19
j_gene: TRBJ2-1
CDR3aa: ASRSGDSKSEQF

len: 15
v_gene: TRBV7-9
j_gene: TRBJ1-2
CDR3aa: ASSLPYPGPKTYGYT

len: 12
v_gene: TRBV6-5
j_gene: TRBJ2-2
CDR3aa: ASSRRPETGELF

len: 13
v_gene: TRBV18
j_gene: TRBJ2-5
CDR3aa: ASSPGLASPETQY

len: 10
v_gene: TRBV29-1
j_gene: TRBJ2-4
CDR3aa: SVDLLGDIQY

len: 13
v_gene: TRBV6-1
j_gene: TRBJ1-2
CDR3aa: ASSISSGTNYGYT

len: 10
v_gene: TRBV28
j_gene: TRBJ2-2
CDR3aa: ASGGGAGELF

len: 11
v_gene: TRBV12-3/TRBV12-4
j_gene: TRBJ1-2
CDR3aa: ASRTDFNYGYT

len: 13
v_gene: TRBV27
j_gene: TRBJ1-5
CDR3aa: ASSSIRGKGQPQH

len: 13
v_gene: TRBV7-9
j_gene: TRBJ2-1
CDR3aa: ASSLGMGSYNEQF

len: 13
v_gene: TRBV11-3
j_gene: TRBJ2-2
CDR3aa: ASSFSGTNTGELF